This T cell receptor (beta chain) was observed in a study of T cell changes during pregnancy in multiple sclerosis. TCRdb's table, derived via immunoSEQ multiplex PCR, lists solely in-frame clones and lacks some. The sample has around 56,000 clones, roughly nine tenths seen once. This CDR3 is built from 12 residues. V shed 9 bases and J shed 1 base, with 9 bases lying between them. Germline values: CDR1 WNHNN, CDR2 SYGVQD (reference sequence). J is TRBJ1-1 and V is TRBV10-1, with D possibly TRBD1 on 6 matching bases. The sequence was obtained from a female donor with multiple sclerosis, enrolled in a pregnancy study. The sample in question was CD4+ T cells from peripheral blood mononuclear cells, obtained in the first trimester of pregnancy. The CDR3 DNA reads TGCGCCAGTCCGACAGGGAACACTGAAGCTTTCTTT. Translating gives CASPTGNTEAFF.